The 20 T cell receptor beta chains in this list originate from one sample, sequenced in a study of blood T cell repertoires in COVID-19. Sequenced by immunoSEQ multiplex PCR; TCRdb stores in-frame clones only, minus some. The data hold around 200,000 clones, with 65% to 90% observed a single time. Sequenced sample: PBMCs or T cells enriched from blood (not recorded which). The receptors stem from a woman in her twenties or thirties who had been exposed to COVID-19.

This chain links TRBV30 with TRBJ1-5; 9 bases fit TRBD1. Germline lookup yields CDR1 GTSNPN and CDR2 SVGIG (reference sequence). Unmatched junction bases numbered 11, after V lost 2 bases and J lost 3 bases. The CDR3 runs to 17 residues. Written as DNA, the CDR3 is TGTGCCTGGAGTCTAGGGACAGGGCCCCTAAACAATCAGCCCCAGCATTTT. Encoded protein: CAWSLGTGPLNNQPQHF. Supplemented by reference TRBV30 and TRBJ1-5, the full variable domain reads SQTIHQWPATLVQPVGSPLSLECTVEGTSNPNLYWYRQAAGRGLQLLFYSVGIGQISSEVPQNLSASRPQDRQFILSSKKLLLSDSGFYLCAWSLGTGPLNNQPQHFGDGTRLSIL.

The chain has TRBV24-1 and TRBJ1-2; 8 nucleotides line up with TRBD1. Germline V gene data show CDR1 as KGHDR and CDR2 as SFDVKD. J gave up 2 bases and V 9 bases, and 4 bases lay outside the gene matches. CDR3 length: 13 amino acids. The DNA for the CDR3 is TGTGCCACCTCGGACAGGGCCAACTATGGCTACACCTTC. This encodes CATSDRANYGYTF.

The V call is TRBV7-9, the J call TRBJ1-1; maybe TRBD1 (5 bases). The CDR3 extends over 14 amino acids. Trimming took 4 bases from V and 1 from J, leaving 10 bases between them. The germline CDR1 and CDR2 sequences are SEHNR and FQNEAQ (reference sequence). CDR3 nucleotides: TGTGCCAGCAGCTCCATCGGGGGGAACACTGAAGCTTTCTTT. The encoded protein is CASSSIGGNTEAFF.

V usage is TRBV28 and J usage is TRBJ1-3; 7 bases match TRBD1. The germline gives CDR1 MDHEN, CDR2 SYDVKM. The CDR3 is 15 amino acids. The V gene end was trimmed by 2 bases and the J gene end by 2 bases; junction bases not matched to a gene: 3. CDR3 residues: CASSLVQGAGNTIYF. DNA for the CDR3: TGTGCCAGCAGTTTAGTGCAGGGGGCTGGAAACACCATATATTTT.

This chain joins TRBV7-2 and TRBJ2-7; TRBD2 matches at 12 bases. Germline V lookup: CDR1 SGHTA, CDR2 FQGNSA. This CDR3 is built from 17 residues. V shed 3 bases and J 3 bases; nucleotides not matched to a gene: 9. The CDR3 here is CASSFLAGGPAIYEQYF. In nucleotides, the CDR3 is TGTGCCAGCAGCTTCCTAGCGGGGGGGCCCGCGATCTACGAGCAGTACTTC.

The chain recombines TRBV4-2 with TRBJ1-1; 7 bases match TRBD1. In germline, CDR1 is LGHNA, CDR2 YNFKEQ. This CDR3 has 14 residues. V lost 1 base and J lost 11; bases outside the gene matches: 10. The CDR3 nucleotides read TGTGCCAGCAGCCAAGTCGACAGGGCGGGTGGTGCTTTCTTT. Translation: CASSQVDRAGGAFF.

The gene calls are TRBV11-1 and TRBJ1-1; maybe TRBD1 (5 bases). Per germline, CDR1 SGHAT and CDR2 FQDESV (reference sequence). The CDR3 is made up of 14 amino acids. Trimming removed 4 bases from V and 6 bases from J, with 15 bases in between. The CDR3 sequence: CASSSREGAAEAFF. CDR3 sequence (DNA): TGTGCCAGCAGCTCAAGAGAAGGGGCAGCTGAAGCTTTCTTT.

The gene calls are TRBV12-5 and TRBJ1-5, with D hard to call. V was cut by 1 base and J by 6 bases, with 7 bases left in between. The length of the CDR3 is 13 residues. Germline V lookup: CDR1 LGHNT, CDR2 FRNRAP. In nucleotides, the CDR3 is TGTGCTAGTGGTTTGGGGTTCGGTCAGCCCCAGCATTTT. Its protein is CASGLGFGQPQHF.

The chain combines TRBV4-1 with TRBJ1-2; D call uncertain. Germline loops: CDR1 MGHRA, CDR2 YSYEKL. The V and J ends lost 0 bases and 8 bases respectively, with 10 bases between them. CDR3 size: 13 residues. The CDR3, as DNA: TGCGCCAGCAGCCAAGATTTAGGACTCGGCTACACCTTC. Translation gives CASSQDLGLGYTF.

The V call is TRBV27, the J call TRBJ1-5; 8 positions match TRBD1. This CDR3 comprises 14 residues. Germline V gene data show CDR1 as MNHEY and CDR2 as SMNVEV (reference sequence). The ends lost 5 bases at V and 7 bases at J; junction bases unmatched: 7. The DNA of the CDR3 is TGTGCCAGCAGTACAGGACAGGGCCCCCAGCCCCAGCATTTT. It specifies CASSTGQGPQPQHF.

This clone was detected once. The chain couples TRBV24-1 to TRBJ1-1; tentative D call: TRBD1 (5 bases). Germline V gene data show CDR1 as KGHDR and CDR2 as SFDVKD. This CDR3 is built from 14 residues. Between the trimmed V and J ends, which lost 5 bases and 5 bases, there was a span of 14 bases. CDR3 in amino acids: CATSGRGTDTEAFF. The CDR3 DNA reads TGTGCCACCAGTGGCCGGGGGACCGATACTGAAGCTTTCTTT.

This clone has just one count. The chain combines TRBV3-1 (or the pseudogene TRBV3-2) with TRBJ1-1, with 8 bases that match TRBD1. CDR3 size: 16 residues. Germline V lookup: CDR1 LGHDT, CDR2 YNNKEL (reference sequence). J was trimmed by 2 bases and V by 1 base; bases with no gene match: 6. CDR3 residues: CASSQAGQVKNTEAFF. The DNA of the CDR3 is TGTGCCAGCAGCCAAGCGGGACAGGTCAAAAACACTGAAGCTTTCTTT.

This rearrangement joins TRBV11-2 to TRBJ2-7; 7 positions match TRBD1. Germline V CDR1 and CDR2: SGHAT, FQNNGV. The V segment lost 5 bases and the J segment 6 bases; nucleotides outside the gene matches: 10. The CDR3 has 14 amino acids. The CDR3 bases are TGTGCCAGCAGCCGTACGACAGGGCAAGGCGAGCAGTACTTC. It specifies CASSRTTGQGEQYF.

The chain joins TRBV20-1 to TRBJ1-1; D remains ambiguous. Germline V gene lookup returns CDR1 DFQATT and CDR2 SNEGSKA (reference sequence). There are 11 residues in the CDR3. V was cut by 5 bases and J by 0 bases, with 4 bases left in between. For the CDR3, the DNA is TGCAGTGCTCTTTTGAACACTGAAGCTTTCTTT. It specifies CSALLNTEAFF.

The V call is TRBV5-8, the J call TRBJ2-7, with a tentative D call TRBD1 (6 bases). Per the germline V gene, CDR1 is SGHTS and CDR2 is YDEGEE. V was shortened by 4 bases and J by 0 bases, with 14 bases between the two germline ends. The CDR3 length is 15 residues. The DNA of the CDR3 is TGTGCCAGCAGCACAGGGTTTGGGAGCTCCTACGAGCAGTACTTC. As protein: CASSTGFGSSYEQYF.

The J gene is TRBJ2-7, the V gene TRBV6-5; no clear D gene. This CDR3 contains 13 residues. The ends were cut back, 2 bases at V and 3 bases at J, with 8 bases in the middle. Germline values: CDR1 MNHEY, CDR2 SVGAGI. The CDR3 DNA is TGTGCCAGCAGTTACGAACTGTTCTACGAGCAGTACTTC. This translates into CASSYELFYEQYF.

The sample holds a few counts of this clone. The CDR3 DNA reads TGTGCCAGCAGCACTGCGGGGTACCCTCAGCCCCAGCATTTT. Its translation: CASSTAGYPQPQHF. This chain connects TRBV12-1 to TRBJ1-5. TRBV12-1 is noted as a pseudogene. The CDR3 spans 14 residues.

The CDR3 reads CASSQETVRTSDSYEQYF. CDR3 DNA: TGTGCCAGCAGCCAAGAGACTGTTAGGACTAGCGACTCCTACGAGCAGTACTTC. The chain has TRBV4-2 and TRBJ2-7; 9 bases fit TRBD2. CDR1 and CDR2 from the germline V gene are LGHNA and YNFKEQ. The CDR3 contains 18 residues. Trimming at V came to 0 bases and at J to 0 bases, leaving 9 bases not matched to a gene.

The V call is TRBV18, the J call TRBJ1-1; D gene unclear. CDR1 and CDR2 from the germline V gene are KGHSH and LQKENI. V dropped 3 bases and J dropped 4 bases, with 18 bases sitting between them. The CDR3 has 16 amino acids. This CDR3 is CASSPSTTPHGTEAFF. The CDR3 DNA is TGTGCCAGCTCACCTTCCACCACTCCGCACGGCACTGAAGCTTTCTTT.

The chain has TRBV11-3 and TRBJ2-7; TRBD1 matches 8 bases. The V segment lost 5 bases and the J segment 2 bases; nucleotides outside the gene matches: 8. This CDR3 is built from 15 residues. Germline CDR1 and CDR2: SGHNT and YENEEA. In DNA, the CDR3 is TGTGCCAGCAGCCTCAGGGGGCAAGGGCCCTACGAGCAGTACTTC. This gives the protein CASSLRGQGPYEQYF.